These 19 T cell receptor beta chains were all obtained from the same sample, sequenced in a study of T cell responses to AZD1222 COVID-19 vaccine. TCRdb's table, derived via immunoSEQ multiplex PCR, lists solely in-frame clones and lacks some. The sample lists roughly 85,000 clones, about 90% seen once, with about 7.7% in the top ten. The sequenced sample was peripheral blood, obtained on day 0 of AZD1222 vaccination. Receptors were obtained from an adult in good health.

For the CDR3, the DNA is TGTGCCAGTAGAAATACAGGGGGCTTGTTTCAGCCCCAGCATTTT. This codes for CASRNTGGLFQPQHF. The chain links TRBV19 to TRBJ1-5; 9 bases are a match to TRBD1. J lost 6 bases, V lost 6 bases, and 9 bases had no gene match. Per germline, CDR1 LNHDA and CDR2 SQIVND (reference sequence). The CDR3 spans 15 residues.

This chain connects TRBV5-1 to TRBJ1-3; D perhaps matches TRBD1 (5 bases). Trimming took off 0 bases at V and 0 bases at J, with 7 bases between the two ends. There are 15 residues in the CDR3. Germline V gene sequence: CDR1 SGHRS, CDR2 YFSETQ. The CDR3 protein is CASSLGGTSGNTIYF. The CDR3 bases are TGCGCCAGCAGCTTGGGCGGGACCTCTGGAAACACCATATATTTT.

The rearrangement links TRBV30 to TRBJ1-1, with D perhaps matching TRBD1 (5 bases). This CDR3 region has 13 residues. In germline, CDR1 is GTSNPN, CDR2 SVGIG (reference sequence). V was clipped by 0 bases and J by 6 bases, with 11 bases between them. As DNA, the CDR3 is TGTGCCTGGAGTGTAGGGACCTGGGCTGAAGCTTTCTTT. Translated: CAWSVGTWAEAFF. The full variable domain, its missing parts supplied by reference TRBV30 and TRBJ1-1, is SQTIHQWPATLVQPVGSPLSLECTVEGTSNPNLYWYRQAAGRGLQLLFYSVGIGQISSEVPQNLSASRPQDRQFILSSKKLLLSDSGFYLCAWSVGTWAEAFFGQGTRLTVV.

The genes are TRBV7-9 and TRBJ2-7, with TRBD1 as a possible D gene (6 bases). From germline, CDR1 is SEHNR and CDR2 FQNEAQ (reference sequence). With 5 bases removed from V and 3 bases from J, the gap between germline ends came to 11 bases. CDR3 size: 13 residues. The CDR3 spells CASSPWTDYEQYF. The CDR3 coding sequence is TGTGCCAGCAGCCCTTGGACAGACTACGAGCAGTACTTC.

V usage is TRBV3-1 (or the pseudogene TRBV3-2) and J usage is TRBJ2-7, with D unclear. Germline CDR1 and CDR2: LGHDT and YNNKEL (reference sequence). This CDR3 is built from 11 residues. With 0 bases removed from V and 6 bases from J, the gap between germline ends came to 3 bases. This chain's CDR3 is CASSQDSEQYF. Written as DNA, the CDR3 is TGTGCCAGCAGCCAAGATAGCGAGCAGTACTTC.

This clone was detected only a few times. In DNA, the CDR3 is TGTGCCAGTAGTATAGGGGGACCAGGGGCGACGAGTCAGCCCCAGCATTTT. Translation gives CASSIGGPGATSQPQHF. This chain uses TRBV19 with TRBJ1-5; a weak D match, TRBD1 (6 bases). The V gene lost 1 base and the J gene lost 6 bases, with 19 bases spanning the gap. The length of the CDR3 is 17 residues. The germline gives CDR1 LNHDA, CDR2 SQIVND (reference sequence).

This chain uses TRBV30 with TRBJ2-5; 9 nucleotides agree with TRBD1. Germline CDR1 reads GTSNPN; CDR2 reads SVGIG (reference sequence). CDR3 length: 13 residues. V lost 5 bases to trimming and J lost 1 base; unmatched junction nucleotides: 2. The CDR3 bases are TGTGCCTGGGCGACAGGGGGCCAAGAGACCCAGTACTTC. It codes for CAWATGGQETQYF.

The V and J genes are TRBV9 and TRBJ2-5; 7 bases are a match to TRBD2. J gave up 3 bases and V 7 bases, and 12 bases lay outside the gene matches. CDR3 length: 15 amino acids. Germline V gene lookup returns CDR1 SGDLS and CDR2 YYNGEE. CDR3 residues: CASSPPRSGEETQYF. CDR3 nucleotides: TGTGCCAGCTCCCCTCCTAGAAGCGGGGAAGAGACCCAGTACTTC.

Note on this clone: Distinct nucleotide sequences in the sample also encode this CDR3. The chain couples TRBV12-3 or TRBV12-4 to TRBJ1-1; maybe TRBD1 (5 bases). The V gene lost 2 bases and the J gene lost 5 bases, with 6 bases spanning the gap. The CDR3 is 12 residues long. As DNA, the CDR3 is TGTGCCAGCAGTTTAAGGGGAACTGAAGCTTTCTTT. It yields the protein CASSLRGTEAFF.

The chain is built from TRBV19 and TRBJ2-1; 12 positions match TRBD2. The CDR3 extends over 13 amino acids. CDR1 is LNHDA, CDR2 SQIVND, per germline (reference sequence). The V and J ends lost 6 bases and 9 bases, in that order; junction bases with no gene match: 3. The CDR3 is CASRLAGGGEQFF. CDR3 nucleotides: TGTGCCAGTAGACTAGCGGGGGGAGGTGAGCAGTTCTTC.

This clone was seen a single time. J is TRBJ2-3 and V is TRBV6-5, with unresolved D. V was shortened by 5 bases and J by 0 bases, with 9 bases between the two germline ends. Germline CDR1 MNHEY, CDR2 SVGAGI. The CDR3 totals 14 residues. CDR3 in amino acids: CASSTPPSTDTQYF. The CDR3 region has the DNA TGTGCCAGCAGTACCCCCCCCAGCACAGATACGCAGTATTTT.

The chain has TRBV3-1 (or the pseudogene TRBV3-2) and TRBJ1-6; D call uncertain. Trimming left V 4 bases short and J 0 bases short, with 10 bases between. Germline CDR1 LGHDT, CDR2 YNNKEL (reference sequence). This CDR3 is built from 16 residues. This CDR3 reads CASSLQGSSYNSPLHF. The CDR3, as DNA: TGTGCCAGCAGCCTCCAAGGGAGCTCCTATAATTCACCCCTCCACTTT.

This chain joins TRBV5-6 and TRBJ1-1; D remains ambiguous. The CDR3 contains 12 residues. Germline CDR1 and CDR2: SGHDT and YYEEEE. V lost 6 bases to trimming and J lost 1 base, with 7 bases between them. CDR3 loop: CASTRQNTEAFF. CDR3 DNA: TGTGCCAGCACCCGACAGAACACTGAAGCTTTCTTT.

The rearrangement uses TRBV25-1 and TRBJ1-2; a possible D gene is TRBD1 (5 bases). Trimming pared 3 bases from V and 8 bases from J, leaving 10 bases between. CDR1 is MGHDK and CDR2 is SYGVNS in the germline V gene. The CDR3 covers 12 residues. The CDR3 here is CASSETVRGYTF. The CDR3, as DNA: TGTGCCAGCAGTGAGACAGTACGGGGCTACACCTTC.

The rearrangement joins TRBV5-4 to TRBJ2-5; 14 nucleotides line up with TRBD2. This CDR3 has 18 amino acids. The germline CDR1 and CDR2 sequences are SGHNT and YYREEE (reference sequence). Trimming removed 4 bases from V and 5 bases from J; junction bases left unmatched: 13. As DNA, the CDR3 is TGTGCCAGCAGCGTGGGACTAGCGGGAGTGTCTGCAAGGGAGACCCAGTACTTC. Encoded protein: CASSVGLAGVSARETQYF.

The chain combines TRBV27 with TRBJ2-7; 11 bases are shared with TRBD1. The length of the CDR3 is 16 residues. J was trimmed by 3 bases and V by 5 bases; bases with no gene match: 9. Germline-derived CDR1 and CDR2 are MNHEY and SMNVEV (reference sequence). The CDR3 here is CASSPQGGTGGYEQYF. CDR3 in DNA: TGTGCCAGCAGTCCCCAGGGGGGGACAGGGGGCTACGAGCAGTACTTC.

This chain uses TRBV2 with TRBJ2-3; D might be TRBD2 (6 bases). This CDR3 comprises 16 residues. V gave up 0 bases and J gave up 3 bases, with 13 bases separating them. The V gene's germline CDR1 is SNHLY and CDR2 FYNNEI. The CDR3 sequence: CASSEAFGGLTDTQYF. In nucleotides, the CDR3 is TGTGCCAGCAGTGAAGCGTTCGGGGGACTTACAGATACGCAGTATTTT. The full variable domain, completed using reference TRBV2 and TRBJ2-3, is EPEVTQTPSHQVTQMGQEVILRCVPISNHLYFYWYRQILGQKVEFLVSFYNNEISEKSEIFDDQFSVERPDGSNFTLKIRSTKLEDSAMYFCASSEAFGGLTDTQYFGPGTRLTVL.

This sequence joins TRBV14 and TRBJ2-1; D gene unclear. This CDR3 spans 13 amino acids. V lost 3 bases, J lost 8 bases, and 11 bases lay in between. In germline, CDR1 is SGHDN, CDR2 FVKESK. In DNA form, the CDR3 reads TGTGCCAGCAGCCAGTCTGGGGTCCATGAGCAGTTCTTC. It yields the protein CASSQSGVHEQFF. The complete variable domain, with remaining parts taken from reference TRBV14 and TRBJ2-1, reads EAGVTQFPSHSVIEKGQTVTLRCDPISGHDNLYWYRRVMGKEIKFLLHFVKESKQDESGMPNNRFLAERTGGTYSTLKVQPAELEDSGVYFCASSQSGVHEQFFGPGTRLTVL.

The CDR3 region has the DNA TGTGCCAGCAGTGAAGCGGGGCTGAACACTGAAGCTTTCTTT. Translating it yields CASSEAGLNTEAFF. The chain is built from TRBV25-1 and TRBJ1-1; D might be TRBD1 (5 bases). CDR1 and CDR2 from the germline V gene are MGHDK and SYGVNS. The V end was cut by 2 bases, the J end by 0 bases, with 7 bases between. The CDR3 consists of 14 residues. The full variable domain, rest sourced from reference TRBV25-1 and TRBJ1-1, is EADIYQTPRYLVIGTGKKITLECSQTMGHDKMYWYQQDPGMELHLIHYSYGVNSTEKGDLSSESTVSRIRTEHFPLTLESARPSHTSQYLCASSEAGLNTEAFFGQGTRLTVV.